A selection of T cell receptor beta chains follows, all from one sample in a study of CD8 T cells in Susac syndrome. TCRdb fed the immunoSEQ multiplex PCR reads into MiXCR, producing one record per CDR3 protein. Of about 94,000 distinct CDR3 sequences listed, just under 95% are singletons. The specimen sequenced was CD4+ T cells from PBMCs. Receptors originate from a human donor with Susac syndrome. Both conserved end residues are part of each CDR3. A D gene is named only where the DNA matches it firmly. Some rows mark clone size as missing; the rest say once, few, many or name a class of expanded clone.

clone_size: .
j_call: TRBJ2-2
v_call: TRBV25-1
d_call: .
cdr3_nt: TGTGCCAGCAGGGGATTCGGGGGCACCGGGGAGCTGTTTTTT
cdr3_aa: CASRGFGGTGELFF

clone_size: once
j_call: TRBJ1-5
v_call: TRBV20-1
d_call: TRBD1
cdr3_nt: TGCAGTGCTTCTTCCCTGGACAGGGGAGATTATCGGTATAGCAATCAGCCCCAGCATTTT
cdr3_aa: CSASSLDRGDYRYSNQPQHF

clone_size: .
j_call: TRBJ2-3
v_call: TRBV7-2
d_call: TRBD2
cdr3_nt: TGTGCCAGTTCGACGGGCGAGCGGGGGAGCACAGATACGCAGTATTTT
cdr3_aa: CASSTGERGSTDTQYF

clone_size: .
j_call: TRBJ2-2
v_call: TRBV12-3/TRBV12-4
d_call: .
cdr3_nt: TGTGCCAGCAGTATCACGAGGCCCGGGGAGCTGTTTTTT
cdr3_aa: CASSITRPGELFF

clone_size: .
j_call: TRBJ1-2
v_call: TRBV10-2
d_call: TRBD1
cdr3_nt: TGCGCCAGCAGTGAGTCGGGACAGGGTAACTATGGCTACACCTTC
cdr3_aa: CASSESGQGNYGYTF

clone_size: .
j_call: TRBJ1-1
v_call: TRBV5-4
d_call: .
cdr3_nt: TGTGCCAGCAGCCCAAGTGATTGGGACACTGAAGCTTTCTTT
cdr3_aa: CASSPSDWDTEAFF

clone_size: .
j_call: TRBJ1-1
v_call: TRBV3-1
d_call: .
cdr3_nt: TGTGCCAGCAGCCCACCGACCCTGAACACTGAAGCTTTCTTT
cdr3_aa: CASSPPTLNTEAFF

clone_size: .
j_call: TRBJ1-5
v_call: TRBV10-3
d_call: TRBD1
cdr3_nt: TGTGCCACCTGCCGACAGGGCGATCAGCCCCAGCATTTT
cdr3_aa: CATCRQGDQPQHF

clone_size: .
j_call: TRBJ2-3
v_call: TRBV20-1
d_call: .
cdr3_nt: TGCAGTGCTAGCGCTCTTGAGAGACTAGTGGCAGATACGCAGTATTTT
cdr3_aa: CSASALERLVADTQYF

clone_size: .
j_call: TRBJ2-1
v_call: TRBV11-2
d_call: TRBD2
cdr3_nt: TGTGCCAGCAGCTTAGTGGCTCTGCGCGCGGGGGTCTACAATGAGCAGTTCTTC
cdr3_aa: CASSLVALRAGVYNEQFF

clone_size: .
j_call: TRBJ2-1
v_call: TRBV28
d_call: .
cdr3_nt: TGTGCCAGCAGTTTAGGGCGGAACAAGGAGTTCTTC
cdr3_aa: CASSLGRNKEFF

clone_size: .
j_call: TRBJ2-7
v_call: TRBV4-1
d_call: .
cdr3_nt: TGCGCCAGCAGCCAAGTCTTCACTACCCAGGGGCGGGCCTCCTACGAGCAGTACTTC
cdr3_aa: CASSQVFTTQGRASYEQYF

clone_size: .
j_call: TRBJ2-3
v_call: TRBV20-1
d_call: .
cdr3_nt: TGCAGTGCTAGGGACCGGAATACGCAGTATTTT
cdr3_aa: CSARDRNTQYF

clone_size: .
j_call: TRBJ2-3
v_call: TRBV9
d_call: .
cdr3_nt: TGTGCCAGCAGAGCTACGGGACTTAAGCAGTATTTT
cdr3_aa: CASRATGLKQYF

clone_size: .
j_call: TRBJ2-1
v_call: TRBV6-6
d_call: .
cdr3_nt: TGTGCCAGCGAGGCTTCAGGGGAGGTAAAGGTGGAGCAGTTCTTC
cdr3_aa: CASEASGEVKVEQFF

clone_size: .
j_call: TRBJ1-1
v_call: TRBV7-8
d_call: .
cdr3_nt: TGTGCCAGCAGCTTAGCTGGAAGTGGGGGGCCGGAAGCTTTCTTT
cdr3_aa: CASSLAGSGGPEAFF